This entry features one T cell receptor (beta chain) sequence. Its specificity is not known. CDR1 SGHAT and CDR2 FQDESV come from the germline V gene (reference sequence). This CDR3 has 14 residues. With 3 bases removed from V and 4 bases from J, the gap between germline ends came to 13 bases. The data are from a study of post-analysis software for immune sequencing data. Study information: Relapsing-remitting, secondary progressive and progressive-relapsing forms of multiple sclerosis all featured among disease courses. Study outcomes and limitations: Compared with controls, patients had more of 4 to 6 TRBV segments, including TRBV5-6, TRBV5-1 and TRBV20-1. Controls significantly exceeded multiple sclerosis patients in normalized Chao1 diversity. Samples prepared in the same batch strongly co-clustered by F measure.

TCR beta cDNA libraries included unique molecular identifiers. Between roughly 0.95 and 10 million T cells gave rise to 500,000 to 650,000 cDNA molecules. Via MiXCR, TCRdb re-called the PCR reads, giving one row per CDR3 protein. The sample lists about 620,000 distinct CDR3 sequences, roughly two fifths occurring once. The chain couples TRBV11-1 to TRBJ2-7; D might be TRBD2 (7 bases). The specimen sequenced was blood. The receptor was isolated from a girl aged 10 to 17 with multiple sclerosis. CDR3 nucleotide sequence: TGTGCCAGCAGCTTCGGCGGGGGCGAATACGAGCAGTACTTC. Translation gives CASSFGGGEYEQYF.